The clone carrying this T cell receptor beta chain was seen many times. Its antigen remains unidentified. Combining iRepertoire HTBI primers with Arm-PCR of CDR3 regions, the authors built TCR beta libraries. Via MiXCR, TCRdb re-called the multiplex PCR reads, giving one row per CDR3 protein. In the table there are approximately 400,000 distinct CDR3 sequences, 23% of which are singletons. This entry comes from a study of regulatory T cells in long-lasting Graves disease. Study conclusions and caveats: Peripheral blood was the sole material, not thyroid tissue. TCR diversity in persistent Graves' patients was below that of newly diagnosed ones.

V lost 3 bases, J lost 8 bases, and 19 bases lay in between. The CDR3 runs 15 residues. From germline, CDR1 is MDHEN and CDR2 SYDVKM. The time point: persistent/refractory GD, antithyroid drugs over 5 years with positive TRAb. RNA isolated from PBMCs was used to make the TCR library. Graves' disease diagnosis relied on American Thyroid Association guidelines. This specimen was peripheral blood mononuclear cells (PBMCs), taken when the disease was refractory, from a patient treated with antithyroid drugs. The receptor was derived from a female donor with Graves disease. This chain connects TRBV28 to TRBJ1-2; D unclear. The CDR3 region has the DNA TGTGCCAGCAGTTTCTTTCGGCAGGACGTTACCGGCTACACCTTC. Translation: CASSFFRQDVTGYTF.